These T cell receptor beta chains were read from a single sample in a study of blood T cell repertoires in COVID-19. Repertoires were generated with immunoSEQ multiplex PCR, while TCRdb's copy carries only in-frame clones and drops some. The sample has about 370,000 clones; about 90% are singletons. The sample comprised peripheral blood. These receptor sequences come from a woman in her 30s with COVID-19, enrolled during active disease. CDR3s include the opening cysteine and the closing phenylalanine or tryptophan. The D gene is left open where the match is weak. The listing skips clone size in some rows; elsewhere it reads once, few, many or a size class.

d_gene: NA
v_gene: TRBV20-1
j_gene: TRBJ2-5
abundance: NA
CDR3aa: CSAGQQETQYF
CDR3nt: TGCAGTGCAGGACAGCAAGAGACCCAGTACTTC

d_gene: NA
v_gene: TRBV27
j_gene: TRBJ1-3
abundance: NA
CDR3aa: CASSREGSFGNTIYF
CDR3nt: TGTGCCAGCAGTCGGGAGGGGTCATTTGGAAACACCATATATTTT

d_gene: NA
v_gene: TRBV2
j_gene: TRBJ1-6
abundance: few
CDR3aa: CASTETPPGVNSPLHF
CDR3nt: TGTGCCAGCACCGAAACACCCCCGGGGGTGAACTCACCCCTCCACTTT

d_gene: TRBD2
v_gene: TRBV7-8
j_gene: TRBJ2-2
abundance: NA
CDR3aa: CASSSSGRYTGELFF
CDR3nt: TGTGCCAGCAGCAGTAGCGGGAGATACACCGGGGAGCTGTTTTTT

d_gene: NA
v_gene: TRBV27
j_gene: TRBJ1-6
abundance: NA
CDR3aa: CASSLGGLLNSPLHF
CDR3nt: TGTGCCAGCAGTTTAGGAGGACTCCTGAATTCACCCCTCCACTTT

d_gene: NA
v_gene: TRBV18
j_gene: TRBJ2-3
abundance: NA
CDR3aa: CASSPFTGKSDTQYF
CDR3nt: TGTGCCAGCTCACCATTTACAGGGAAATCAGATACGCAGTATTTT

d_gene: TRBD1
v_gene: TRBV6-5
j_gene: TRBJ1-2
abundance: NA
CDR3aa: CASSLSNRGGNYGYTF
CDR3nt: TGTGCCAGCAGTTTATCGAACAGGGGGGGAAACTATGGCTACACCTTC

d_gene: NA
v_gene: TRBV6-6
j_gene: TRBJ2-5
abundance: NA
CDR3aa: CASSSQGAETQYF
CDR3nt: TGTGCCAGCAGTTCCCAAGGGGCAGAGACCCAGTACTTC

d_gene: NA
v_gene: TRBV20-1
j_gene: TRBJ1-5
abundance: NA
CDR3aa: CSASGWLLPQHF
CDR3nt: TGCAGTGCTAGTGGGTGGCTTTTGCCCCAGCATTTT

d_gene: TRBD1
v_gene: TRBV19
j_gene: TRBJ2-1
abundance: NA
CDR3aa: CASKEGQGANEQFF
CDR3nt: TGTGCCAGTAAAGAAGGTCAGGGGGCAAATGAGCAGTTCTTC

d_gene: TRBD1
v_gene: TRBV5-1
j_gene: TRBJ1-2
abundance: once
CDR3aa: CASSPYGQGDNYGYTF
CDR3nt: TGCGCCAGCAGCCCATATGGACAGGGGGATAACTATGGCTACACCTTC

d_gene: NA
v_gene: TRBV24-1
j_gene: TRBJ1-2
abundance: NA
CDR3aa: CATSDWDTPMDGYTF
CDR3nt: TGTGCCACCAGTGACTGGGACACCCCCATGGATGGCTACACCTTC

d_gene: TRBD2
v_gene: TRBV7-3
j_gene: TRBJ2-5
abundance: NA
CDR3aa: CASSSAGATRETQYF
CDR3nt: TGTGCCAGCAGCTCAGCGGGAGCGACAAGGGAGACCCAGTACTTC

d_gene: TRBD2
v_gene: TRBV7-3
j_gene: TRBJ2-5
abundance: NA
CDR3aa: CASSLSAGGGQETQYF
CDR3nt: TGTGCCAGCAGCCTTAGTGCGGGAGGAGGACAAGAGACCCAGTACTTC

d_gene: NA
v_gene: TRBV6-5
j_gene: TRBJ2-2
abundance: NA
CDR3aa: CAILSGNTGELFF
CDR3nt: TGTGCCATCCTAAGCGGGAACACCGGGGAGCTGTTTTTT

d_gene: NA
v_gene: TRBV11-2
j_gene: TRBJ2-3
abundance: NA
CDR3aa: CASSLETPSTQYF
CDR3nt: TGTGCCAGCAGCTTAGAGACACCCAGTACGCAGTATTTT

d_gene: NA
v_gene: TRBV3-1/TRBV3-2
j_gene: TRBJ2-7
abundance: NA
CDR3aa: CASSPQQLSYEQYF
CDR3nt: TGTGCCAGCAGCCCTCAACAGCTTTCCTACGAGCAGTACTTC

d_gene: NA
v_gene: TRBV4-1
j_gene: TRBJ1-5
abundance: NA
CDR3aa: CASSQGGYSNQPQHF
CDR3nt: TGCGCCAGCAGCCAGGGGGGTTATAGCAATCAGCCCCAGCATTTT

d_gene: TRBD2
v_gene: TRBV5-6
j_gene: TRBJ2-1
abundance: NA
CDR3aa: CASSPSSGRAWNEQFF
CDR3nt: TGTGCCAGCAGCCCCAGTAGCGGGAGGGCCTGGAATGAGCAGTTCTTC

d_gene: NA
v_gene: TRBV5-4
j_gene: TRBJ2-3
abundance: NA
CDR3aa: CASSPLQGGTDTQYF
CDR3nt: TGTGCCAGCAGCCCCCTACAGGGAGGCACAGATACGCAGTATTTT

d_gene: NA
v_gene: TRBV28
j_gene: TRBJ2-7
abundance: NA
CDR3aa: CASRSHHQGTGEQYF
CDR3nt: TGTGCCAGCAGGTCTCACCATCAGGGAACTGGGGAGCAGTACTTC

d_gene: NA
v_gene: TRBV7-6
j_gene: TRBJ2-2
abundance: NA
CDR3aa: CASSKTGQPNTGELFF
CDR3nt: TGTGCCAGCAGCAAGACAGGCCAACCGAACACCGGGGAGCTGTTTTTT

d_gene: TRBD1
v_gene: TRBV5-4
j_gene: TRBJ1-1
abundance: NA
CDR3aa: CASSSGQGRLVTEAFF
CDR3nt: TGTGCCAGCAGCTCGGGACAGGGTAGATTGGTCACTGAAGCTTTCTTT

d_gene: NA
v_gene: TRBV11-2
j_gene: TRBJ1-2
abundance: NA
CDR3aa: CASSPGGYGYTF
CDR3nt: TGTGCCAGCAGCCCGGGCGGGTATGGCTACACCTTC

d_gene: NA
v_gene: TRBV9
j_gene: TRBJ2-3
abundance: once
CDR3aa: CASSGQSTDTQYF
CDR3nt: TGTGCCAGCAGCGGACAGAGCACAGATACGCAGTATTTT

d_gene: NA
v_gene: TRBV5-1
j_gene: TRBJ2-7
abundance: NA
CDR3aa: CASKGLAGSYEQYF
CDR3nt: TGCGCCAGCAAAGGCCTGGCGGGTTCCTACGAGCAGTACTTC

d_gene: NA
v_gene: TRBV30
j_gene: TRBJ2-5
abundance: NA
CDR3aa: CGGRVQETQYF
CDR3nt: TGTGGAGGGCGGGTACAAGAGACCCAGTACTTC

d_gene: TRBD2
v_gene: TRBV4-1
j_gene: TRBJ2-1
abundance: NA
CDR3aa: CASNPGRLASYNEQFF
CDR3nt: TGCGCCAGCAACCCAGGCCGACTAGCAAGCTACAATGAGCAGTTCTTC

d_gene: NA
v_gene: TRBV5-6
j_gene: TRBJ2-7
abundance: NA
CDR3aa: CASSLRVGEQYF
CDR3nt: TGTGCCAGCAGCTTGCGGGTTGGCGAGCAGTACTTC

d_gene: TRBD1
v_gene: TRBV2
j_gene: TRBJ2-7
abundance: NA
CDR3aa: CASSWGQGREQYF
CDR3nt: TGTGCCAGCAGTTGGGGACAGGGGCGAGAGCAGTACTTC

d_gene: NA
v_gene: TRBV6-2/TRBV6-3
j_gene: TRBJ1-5
abundance: NA
CDR3aa: CASSYELYSNQPQHF
CDR3nt: TGTGCCAGCAGTTACGAGTTGTATAGCAATCAGCCCCAGCATTTT

d_gene: TRBD1
v_gene: TRBV6-2/TRBV6-3
j_gene: TRBJ1-4
abundance: NA
CDR3aa: CASSSSPDRGDEKLFF
CDR3nt: TGTGCCAGCAGTTCGTCCCCGGACAGGGGTGATGAAAAACTGTTTTTT

d_gene: TRBD2
v_gene: TRBV19
j_gene: TRBJ2-1
abundance: NA
CDR3aa: CASSLGGGRLGNEQFF
CDR3nt: TGTGCCAGTAGTCTTGGGGGGGGACGGTTGGGCAATGAGCAGTTCTTC

d_gene: NA
v_gene: TRBV6-4
j_gene: TRBJ2-3
abundance: NA
CDR3aa: CASSEGSGSTDTQYF
CDR3nt: TGTGCCAGCAGTGAGGGCAGCGGGAGCACAGATACGCAGTATTTT

d_gene: NA
v_gene: TRBV5-1
j_gene: TRBJ1-1
abundance: NA
CDR3aa: CASTPSGGVAEAFF
CDR3nt: TGCGCCAGCACCCCGTCGGGGGGGGTAGCTGAAGCTTTCTTT

d_gene: NA
v_gene: TRBV4-1
j_gene: TRBJ2-4
abundance: NA
CDR3aa: CASSQEGTRGANIQYF
CDR3nt: TGCGCCAGCAGCCAAGAAGGGACAAGGGGAGCAAACATTCAGTACTTC

d_gene: TRBD1
v_gene: TRBV29-1
j_gene: TRBJ2-7
abundance: once
CDR3aa: CSVEVSGQGPYEQYF
CDR3nt: TGCAGCGTTGAAGTTTCGGGACAGGGCCCCTACGAGCAGTACTTC

d_gene: TRBD1
v_gene: TRBV18
j_gene: TRBJ2-7
abundance: NA
CDR3aa: CASSPLGQGPYEQYF
CDR3nt: TGTGCCAGCTCACCACTTGGACAGGGCCCCTACGAGCAGTACTTC

d_gene: NA
v_gene: TRBV20-1
j_gene: TRBJ2-1
abundance: NA
CDR3aa: CSASSPGDYEQFF
CDR3nt: TGCAGTGCTAGTAGTCCGGGAGACTACGAGCAGTTCTTC

d_gene: NA
v_gene: TRBV5-4
j_gene: TRBJ1-2
abundance: NA
CDR3aa: CASSSGQTNYGYTF
CDR3nt: TGTGCCAGCAGCTCCGGACAGACTAACTATGGCTACACCTTC

d_gene: NA
v_gene: TRBV10-3
j_gene: TRBJ2-7
abundance: NA
CDR3aa: CAISEPGKDYEQYF
CDR3nt: TGTGCCATCAGTGAGCCCGGGAAGGACTACGAGCAGTACTTC

d_gene: TRBD2
v_gene: TRBV10-1
j_gene: TRBJ2-1
abundance: few
CDR3aa: CASSDSAGGKQFF
CDR3nt: TGCGCCAGCAGTGATTCAGCGGGAGGCAAGCAGTTCTTC